This T cell receptor beta chain is from a study of control samples from healthy donors and cancer patients. TCRdb's table, derived via immunoSEQ multiplex PCR, lists solely in-frame clones and lacks some. The table lists some 100,000 clones, approximately 90% of them singletons, with approximately 18% in the top ten. CDR3 length equals 13 residues. From germline, CDR1 is SEHNR and CDR2 FQNEAQ (reference sequence). The V and J ends lost 2 bases and 7 bases respectively, with 11 bases between them. The sequence came from a woman aged 45 to 65 in good health. The chain links TRBV7-9 to TRBJ2-5, with D unclear. The material sequenced was blood. The CDR3 bases are TGTGCCAGCAGCTTAATAGAGACGGCGACCCAGTACTTC. Translated, it gives CASSLIETATQYF. The full variable domain, rest sourced from reference TRBV7-9 and TRBJ2-5, is DTGVSQNPRHKITKRGQNVTFRCDPISEHNRLYWYRQTLGQGPEFLTYFQNEAQLEKSRLLSDRFSAERPKGSFSTLEIQRTEQGDSAMYLCASSLIETATQYFGPGTRLLVL.